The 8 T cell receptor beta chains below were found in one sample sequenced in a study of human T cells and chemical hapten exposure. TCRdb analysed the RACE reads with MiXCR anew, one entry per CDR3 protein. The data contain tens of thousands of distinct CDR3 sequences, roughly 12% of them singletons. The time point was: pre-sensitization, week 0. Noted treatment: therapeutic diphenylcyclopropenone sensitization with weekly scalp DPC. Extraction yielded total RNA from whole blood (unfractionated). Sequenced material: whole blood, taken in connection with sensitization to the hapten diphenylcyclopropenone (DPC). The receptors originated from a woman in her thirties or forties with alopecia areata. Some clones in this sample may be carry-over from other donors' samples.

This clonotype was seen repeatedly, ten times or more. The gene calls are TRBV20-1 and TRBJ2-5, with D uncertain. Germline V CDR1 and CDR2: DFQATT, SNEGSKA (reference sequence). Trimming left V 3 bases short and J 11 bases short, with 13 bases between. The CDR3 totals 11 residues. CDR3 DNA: TGCAGTGCTAGCTTTCTAGAGGAGCAGTACTTC. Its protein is CSASFLEEQYF.

In DNA form, the CDR3 reads TGTGCCAGCAGCTTAAGCGCCGGGACAGTCGACTACAATGAGCAGTTCTTC. Its translation: CASSLSAGTVDYNEQFF. The V gene is TRBV7-3, the J gene TRBJ2-1; 7 nucleotides line up with TRBD1. The CDR3 is made up of 17 amino acids. Losses at the gene ends were 1 base for V and 3 bases for J; bases not matched to a gene: 9. The germline CDR1 and CDR2 sequences are SGHTA and FQGTGA.

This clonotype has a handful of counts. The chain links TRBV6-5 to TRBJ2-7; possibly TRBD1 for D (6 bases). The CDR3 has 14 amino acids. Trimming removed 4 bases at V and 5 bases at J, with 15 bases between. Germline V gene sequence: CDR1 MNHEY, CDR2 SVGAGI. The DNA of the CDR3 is TGTGCCAGCAGTTCGGTGGGGGCGCTTAACGAGCAGTACTTC. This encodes CASSSVGALNEQYF.

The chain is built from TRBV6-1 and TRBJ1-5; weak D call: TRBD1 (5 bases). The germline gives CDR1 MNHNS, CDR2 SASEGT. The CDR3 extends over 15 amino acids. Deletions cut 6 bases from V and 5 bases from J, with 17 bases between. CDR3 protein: CASRDPGRPDQPQHF. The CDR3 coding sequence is TGTGCCAGCAGGGACCCAGGGAGGCCCGATCAGCCCCAGCATTTT.

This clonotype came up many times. CDR3 DNA sequence: TGCAGCTCCCAGGGGTCGGGCACAGATACGCAGTATTTT. It translates to CSSQGSGTDTQYF. The chain carries TRBV29-1 and TRBJ2-3; perhaps TRBD1 as D (6 bases). This CDR3 spans 13 amino acids. Trimming cost V 8 bases and J 1 base, with 13 bases left between them. CDR1 and CDR2 from the germline V gene are SQVTM and ANQGSEA.

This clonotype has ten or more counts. The CDR3 coding sequence is TGTGCCAGCAGCTCCCCTTTCCCCGAGCAGTACTTC. Amino acid sequence: CASSSPFPEQYF. J is TRBJ2-7 and V is TRBV7-9; D is uncertain. The CDR3 contains 12 residues. Trimming left V 4 bases short and J 6 bases short, with 10 bases between. Germline CDR1 SEHNR, CDR2 FQNEAQ (reference sequence).

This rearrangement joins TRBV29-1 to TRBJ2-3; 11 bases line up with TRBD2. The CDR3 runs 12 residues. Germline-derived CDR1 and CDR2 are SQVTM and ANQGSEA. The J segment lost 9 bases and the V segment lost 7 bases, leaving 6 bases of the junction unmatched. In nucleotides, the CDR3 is TGCAGCGCTACTAGCGGGAGCTCCACGCAGTATTTT. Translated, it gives CSATSGSSTQYF.

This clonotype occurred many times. The CDR3 is CASSQARWAFF. CDR3 nucleotides: TGTGCCAGCTCCCAGGCCCGGTGGGCTTTCTTT. The gene calls are TRBV6-2 or TRBV6-3 and TRBJ1-1; no definite D call. CDR3 size: 11 residues. CDR1 MNHEY and CDR2 SVGEGT come from the germline V gene. Trimming pared 8 bases from V and 11 bases from J, leaving 15 bases between.